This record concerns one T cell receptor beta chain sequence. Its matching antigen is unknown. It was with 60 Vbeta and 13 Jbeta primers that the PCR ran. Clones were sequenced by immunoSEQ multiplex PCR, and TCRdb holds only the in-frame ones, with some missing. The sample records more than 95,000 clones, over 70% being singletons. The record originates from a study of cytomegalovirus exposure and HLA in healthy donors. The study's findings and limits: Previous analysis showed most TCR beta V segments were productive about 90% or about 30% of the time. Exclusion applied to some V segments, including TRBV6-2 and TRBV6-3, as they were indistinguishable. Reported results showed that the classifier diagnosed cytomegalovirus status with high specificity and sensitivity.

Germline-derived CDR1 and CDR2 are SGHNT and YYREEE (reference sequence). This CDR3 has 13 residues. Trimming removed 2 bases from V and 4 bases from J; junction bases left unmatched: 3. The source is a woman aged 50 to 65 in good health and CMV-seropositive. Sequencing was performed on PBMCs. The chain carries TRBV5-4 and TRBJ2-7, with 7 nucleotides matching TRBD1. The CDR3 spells CASSFPTGYEQYF. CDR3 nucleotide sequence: TGTGCCAGCAGCTTTCCGACAGGGTACGAGCAGTACTTC.